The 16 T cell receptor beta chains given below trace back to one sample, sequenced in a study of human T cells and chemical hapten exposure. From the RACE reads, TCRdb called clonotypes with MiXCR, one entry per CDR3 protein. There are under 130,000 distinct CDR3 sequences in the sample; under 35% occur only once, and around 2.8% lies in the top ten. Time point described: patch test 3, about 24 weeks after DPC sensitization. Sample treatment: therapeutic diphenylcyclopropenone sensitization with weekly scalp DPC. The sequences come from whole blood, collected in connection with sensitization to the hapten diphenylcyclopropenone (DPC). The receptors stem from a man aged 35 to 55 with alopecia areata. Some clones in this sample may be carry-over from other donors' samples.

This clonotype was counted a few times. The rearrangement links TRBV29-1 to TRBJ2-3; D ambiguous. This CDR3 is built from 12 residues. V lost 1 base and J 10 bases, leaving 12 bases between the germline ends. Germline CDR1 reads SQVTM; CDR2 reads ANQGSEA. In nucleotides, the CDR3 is TGCAGCGTTGAAGGGTTAGACTCTTCGCAGTATTTT. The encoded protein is CSVEGLDSSQYF.

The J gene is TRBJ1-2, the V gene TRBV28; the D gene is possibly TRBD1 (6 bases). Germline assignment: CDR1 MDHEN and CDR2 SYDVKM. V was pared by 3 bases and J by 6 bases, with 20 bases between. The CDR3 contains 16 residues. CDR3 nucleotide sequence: TGTGCCAGCAGTTTCCGTATGCGGGGGCCCGGGGATGGCTACACCTTC. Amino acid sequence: CASSFRMRGPGDGYTF.

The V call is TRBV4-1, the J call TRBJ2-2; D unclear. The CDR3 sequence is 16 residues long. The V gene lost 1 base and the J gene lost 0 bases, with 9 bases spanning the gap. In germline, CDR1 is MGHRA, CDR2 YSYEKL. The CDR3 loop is CASSQASGPNTGELFF. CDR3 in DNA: TGCGCCAGCAGCCAAGCTTCGGGCCCGAACACCGGGGAGCTGTTTTTT.

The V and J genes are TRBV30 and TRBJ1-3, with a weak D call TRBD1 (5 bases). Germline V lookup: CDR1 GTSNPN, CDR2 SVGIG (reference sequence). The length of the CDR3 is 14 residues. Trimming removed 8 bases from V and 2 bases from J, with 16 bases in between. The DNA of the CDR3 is TGTGCCCGGAACGACTTGGGGGCTGGAAACACCATATATTTT. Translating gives CARNDLGAGNTIYF.

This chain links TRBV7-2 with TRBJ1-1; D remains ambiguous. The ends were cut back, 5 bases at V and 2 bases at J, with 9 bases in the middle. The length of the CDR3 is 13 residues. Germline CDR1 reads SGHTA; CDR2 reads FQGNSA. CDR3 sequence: CASSREGNTEAFF. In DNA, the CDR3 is TGTGCCAGCAGCCGCGAGGGAAACACTGAAGCTTTCTTT.

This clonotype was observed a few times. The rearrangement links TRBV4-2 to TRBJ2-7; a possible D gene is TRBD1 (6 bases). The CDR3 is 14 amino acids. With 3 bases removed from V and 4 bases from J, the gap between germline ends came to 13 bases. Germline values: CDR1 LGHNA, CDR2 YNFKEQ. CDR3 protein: CASSHLPQGYEQYV. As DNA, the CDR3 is TGTGCCAGCAGCCATTTGCCGCAGGGGTACGAGCAGTACGTC.

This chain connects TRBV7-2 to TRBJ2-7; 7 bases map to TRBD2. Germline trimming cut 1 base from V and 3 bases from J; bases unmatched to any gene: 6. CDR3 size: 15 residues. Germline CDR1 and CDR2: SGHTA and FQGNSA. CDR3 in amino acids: CASSLETSKNYEQYV. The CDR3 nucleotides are TGTGCCAGCAGCTTAGAGACTAGCAAAAACTACGAGCAGTACGTC.

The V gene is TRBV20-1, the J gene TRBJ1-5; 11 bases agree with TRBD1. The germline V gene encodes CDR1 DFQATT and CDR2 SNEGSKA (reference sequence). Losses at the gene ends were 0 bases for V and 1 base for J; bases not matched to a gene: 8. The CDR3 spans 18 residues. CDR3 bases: TGCAGTGCTAGAGATTGGGACAGGGGGTTGGAAAGCAATCAGCCCCAGCATTTT. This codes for CSARDWDRGLESNQPQHF.

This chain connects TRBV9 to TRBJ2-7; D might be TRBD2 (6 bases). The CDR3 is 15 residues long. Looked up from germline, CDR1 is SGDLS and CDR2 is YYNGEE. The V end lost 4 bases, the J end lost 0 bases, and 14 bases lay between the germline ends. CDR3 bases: TGTGCCAGCAGCCCCCGGAGGGATCCCTCCTACGAGCAGTACTTC. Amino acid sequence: CASSPRRDPSYEQYF.

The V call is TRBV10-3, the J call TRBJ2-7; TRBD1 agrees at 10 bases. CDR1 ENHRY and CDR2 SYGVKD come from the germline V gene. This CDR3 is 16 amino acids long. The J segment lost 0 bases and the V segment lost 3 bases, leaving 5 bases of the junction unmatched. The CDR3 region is CAISDGTGVASYEQYV. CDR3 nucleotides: TGTGCCATCAGTGACGGGACAGGGGTAGCCTCCTACGAGCAGTACGTC.

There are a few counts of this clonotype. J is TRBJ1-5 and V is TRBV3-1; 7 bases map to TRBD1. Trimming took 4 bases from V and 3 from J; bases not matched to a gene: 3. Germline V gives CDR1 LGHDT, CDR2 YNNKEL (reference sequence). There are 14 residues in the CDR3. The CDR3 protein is CASSPGGINQPQHF. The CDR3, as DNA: TGTGCCAGCAGCCCAGGGGGTATCAATCAGCCCCAGCATTTT.

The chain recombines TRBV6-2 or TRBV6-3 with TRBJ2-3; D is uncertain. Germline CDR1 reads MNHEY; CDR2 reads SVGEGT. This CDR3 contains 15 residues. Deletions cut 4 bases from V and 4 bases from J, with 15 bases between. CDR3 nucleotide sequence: TGTGCCAGCAGTTCCCAGTTCAGCGCTTCAGATACGCAGTATTTT. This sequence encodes CASSSQFSASDTQYF.

For the CDR3, the DNA is TGTGCCAGCAGCCGACAGAGAGGCTATGGCTACACCTTC. This translates into CASSRQRGYGYTF. The genes are TRBV7-2 and TRBJ1-2; possible D gene TRBD1, 5 bases. V gave up 5 bases and J gave up 4 bases, with 11 bases separating them. This CDR3 is 13 amino acids long. Per germline, CDR1 SGHTA and CDR2 FQGNSA. Based on the CDR3 plus reference TRBV7-2 and TRBJ1-2, the full variable domain is GAGVSQSPSNKVTEKGKDVELRCDPISGHTALYWYRQSLGQGLEFLIYFQGNSAPDKSGLPSDRFSAERTGGSVSTLTIQRTQQEDSAVYLCASSRQRGYGYTFGSGTRLTVV.

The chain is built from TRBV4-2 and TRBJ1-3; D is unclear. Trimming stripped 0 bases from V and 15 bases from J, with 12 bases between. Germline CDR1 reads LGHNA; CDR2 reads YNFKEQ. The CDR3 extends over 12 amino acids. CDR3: CASSQDRISRYF. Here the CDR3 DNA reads TGTGCCAGCAGCCAAGATCGCATAAGCCGATATTTT.

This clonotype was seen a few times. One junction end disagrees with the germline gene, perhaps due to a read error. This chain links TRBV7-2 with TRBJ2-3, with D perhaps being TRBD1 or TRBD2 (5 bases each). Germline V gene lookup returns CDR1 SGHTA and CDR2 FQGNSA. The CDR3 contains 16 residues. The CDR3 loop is CASSLVGTDITYTQYF. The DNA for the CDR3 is TGTGCCAGCAGCTTAGTAGGGACGGACATCACATATACGCAGTATTTT.

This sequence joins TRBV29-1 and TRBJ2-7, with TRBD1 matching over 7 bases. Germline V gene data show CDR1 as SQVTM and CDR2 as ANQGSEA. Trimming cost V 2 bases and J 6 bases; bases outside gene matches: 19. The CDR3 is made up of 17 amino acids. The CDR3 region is CSVENEEGDRAPGEQYF. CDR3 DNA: TGCAGCGTTGAAAACGAAGAGGGCGACAGGGCCCCAGGCGAGCAGTACTTC.